This paragraph reports one T cell receptor beta chain. The record originates from a study of control samples from healthy donors and cancer patients. Repertoires were generated with immunoSEQ multiplex PCR, while TCRdb's copy carries only in-frame clones and drops some. The sample holds approximately 130,000 clones, about 86% seen once. Germline values: CDR1 WNHNN, CDR2 SYGVQD (reference sequence). Deletions cut 3 bases from V and 3 bases from J, with 11 bases between. The CDR3 has 15 residues. The chain has TRBV10-1 and TRBJ1-4; no definite D call. The sequencing input was blood. This clonotype was obtained from a man under 40 in good health. The CDR3: CASSEEHGANEKLFF. The CDR3 DNA reads TGCGCCAGCAGTGAAGAACACGGGGCTAATGAAAAACTGTTTTTT.